This TCR beta chain appears in the sequencing data of a study of cytomegalovirus exposure and HLA in healthy donors (dated by TCRdb to 2015 to 2018). Context from the whole study: In an earlier analysis of fewer than 750 of the donors, 250 to 350 Gb of sequence data and 100 million or so unique TCR beta sequences from 150 million to 200 million T cells were reported. An early release covering approximately 600 HLA-typed donors comprised approximately 300 gigabases of sequencing data and around 86 million unique TCR sequences. Of the 300 to 500 genotyped donors, 70% to 90% were placed in the genetic ancestry cluster associated with self-reported Caucasian donors. The study aimed to test whether signatures of past pathogen exposure could be identified by cataloging public T cell receptors. Using immunosequencing, the study profiled T cell repertoires from 550 to 750 subjects and related those repertoires to cytomegalovirus serostatus. In addition to the first cohort of approximately 650 subjects, a separate validation cohort of 120 different subjects was used. To predict cytomegalovirus infection status, the study combined high-throughput TCR immunosequencing, statistical association of individual TCRs with disease status, and machine learning. A later analysis re-analyzed previously published TCR beta repertoires from 500 to 700 donors and added high-resolution HLA genotyping to study TCR occurrence patterns. Rather than drawing on any new phenotypic data, the later analysis identified candidate immune exposures from TCR beta sequences and the way those sequences occurred across donors. An earlier analysis of about 600 of the donors used high-throughput TCR beta sequencing to judge whether each TCR beta V gene segment behaved as functional or pseudogenic. Alongside the repertoire data, information on donor age, sex, ethnicity and CMV serostatus was compiled. A later genetic analysis used genome-wide SNP genotypes for 398 of the 666 donors, treating that subset as a discovery cohort. All discovery cohort repertoires had been generated using a single sequencing platform. HLA typing covered class I and class II loci at four-digit resolution. The number of typed donors differed by locus: about 620-640 for A, B, C, DRB1 and DQB1; 500 to 550 for DQA1; approximately 600 for DPA1; and some 450 for DPB1. Because of strong linkage in the cohort, five DR-DQ haplotypes were treated as single units for association and clustering. Among approximately 370 genotyped donors of the cohort, an average of roughly 230,000 unique TCR beta nucleotide sequences was sequenced per donor, of which approximately 19% were non-productive. Overall study outcomes, separate from this receptor: Most TCR sequences were seen in very few donors, while some public TCRs were found in many individuals. Most CMV-associated TCR beta chains appeared to be HLA-restricted in a later analysis, and the HLA associations seemed to be driven largely by CMV exposure. A cluster of highly shared sequence variants was judged likely to be a technical artifact of the sequencing pipeline. Linkage disequilibrium might explain the correlated functional status among segregating V segments, but an unknown experimental factor could not be ruled out. When HLA alleles, especially DR and DQ, strongly co-occurred, attributing TCR associations to individual alleles was difficult. Some IMGT-functional V segments, including TRBV6-2 and TRBV6-3, could not be told apart with the 87-base-pair reads, so those segments were excluded. For the cohort, immune exposure information was limited to CMV serostatus. A later analysis reported that several top co-occurrence clusters appeared linked to parvovirus B19, influenza, CMV and Epstein-Barr virus. In a later analysis, around 17,000 TCR beta sequences were associated with specific HLA alleles at a false discovery rate of 0.05. Because some donors lacked HLA typing at each locus, the association tests relied only on the typed subset. Presence/absence analyses assumed roughly uniform sequencing depth across donors, an assumption that may not hold. A further reported finding was that TCR beta sequences accurately predicted the HLA-A and HLA-B alleles for most subjects in the first cohort. In a later genetic analysis, fewer N-insertions in productive TCRs were reported among donors in an Asian-associated ancestry cluster than the approximately 710-donor mean. A later analysis found that HLA-associated TCR beta chains were more clonally expanded and had lower generation probabilities than equally common non-associated chains. This cohort had only TCR beta chains sequenced, and the lack of alpha or paired-chain data limited which features could be detected. Broadly in line with IMGT annotations, most TCR beta V segments showed up in productive rearrangements about 90% or about 30% of the time in an earlier analysis of under 700 of the donors. A total of about 180 TCR beta chains were listed by the study as associated with cytomegalovirus. A few of the identified cytomegalovirus-associated TCR beta chains were confirmed in vitro to be specific for cytomegalovirus antigens. In a later genetic analysis, a missense DCLRE1C variant was associated with V-gene and J-gene trimming of TCR beta chains, and the association was replicated in an independent cohort. In both the original and validation cohorts, the classifier was reported to diagnose cytomegalovirus status with high specificity and sensitivity. It was suggested by the authors that the approach could potentially be generalized to other disease states and immunological phenotypes. Because counts were too low, roughly 17 rarely observed V segments, including chromosome 9 orphons, were left out of the earlier analysis of approximately 580 of the donors. In a later analysis, the rate of TCR association differed among HLA loci, with DRB1 alleles having the most associated TCRs and HLA-C alleles having the fewest.

CDR1 SGDLS and CDR2 YYNGEE were looked up in the germline V gene. The CDR3 measures 14 amino acids from cysteine to phenylalanine. The only DNA kept is the CDR3, 42 bases in frame from the first base. A distance of 6 bases separates the germline ends of V and J, which lose 0 bases and 2 bases respectively. About this clone: It lacks a known antigen. Distinct nucleotide sequences in the sample also encode this CDR3.

The cohort consisted of 650 to 700 healthy bone marrow donors. Cohort members were all nominally healthy when sampled, although unrecorded immune exposures were likely present. The donor tested CMV seronegative and was one of the 352 seronegative cohort members. A peripheral blood sample was collected from each donor, and TCR beta sequencing was performed on peripheral blood mononuclear cells. The Qiagen DNeasy Blood Extraction Kit was used to extract genomic DNA from the blood cell samples. The method behind the library was the immunoSEQ multiplex PCR assay. For the multiplex PCR, a mixture combining 60 forward primers for TCR Vbeta segments and 13 reverse primers for TCR Jbeta segments was used. A multiplex PCR assay on genomic DNA amplified the CDR3 region of rearranged TCR beta genes. The Illumina HiSeq System was used to sequence the amplified TCR beta libraries as 87-base-pair reads. As for the authors' bioinformatics: In a later analysis, some 80 million unique TCR beta chains were counted across the 690 or so repertoires, and roughly 11 million of these chains were shared by at least two donors. A nearest-neighbor algorithm error-corrected the raw reads and collapsed the reads into unique sequences, merging closely related sequences to remove PCR and sequencing errors. CDR3 sequences were aligned to IMGT reference sequences to assign V, D and J gene segments. For a sequence to be retained, at least a six-nucleotide match to both a V gene segment and a J gene segment was required. A rearrangement was called productive if the CDR3 had no stop codons and remained in frame with V and J, and every other rearrangement was called non-productive. Following IMGT convention, CDR3 was defined as the stretch from the second conserved V-encoded cysteine up to the conserved J-encoded phenylalanine. The earlier analysis of approximately 590 of the donors excluded any sequence lacking an unambiguous match to a single V gene segment. An earlier analysis of 587 of the donors classified V segments as functional when productive rearrangements were above 56.7% and as segregating when the standard deviation between donors was above 5%. A statistical classification framework was built for diagnosing cytomegalovirus status from the catalog of TCR beta chain sequences. In a later analysis, V and J genes were assigned by comparing TCR nucleotide sequences against IMGT/GENE-DB human TR gene sequences. Using the TCRdist pipeline, a later analysis assigned CDR3 sequences along with most-parsimonious VDJ recombination scenarios. In a later analysis, each TCR beta chain was defined by its CDR3 amino acid sequence together with its V-gene family, and reads lacking a unique V-gene family were excluded. As a way to deal with suspected cross-contamination and a sequencing artifact, a later analysis dropped 450 to 600 nucleotide sequences that were highly shared and had low generation probability. In a later analysis, a clonal expansion index was calculated for each public chain from normalized within-repertoire ranks of inferred template counts. In a later analysis, generation probabilities were computed using a VDJ recombination model fitted to out-of-frame rearrangements, and the results were checked against IGoR. A later analysis scored TCR-TCR, TCR-HLA and TCR-CMV co-occurrence with hypergeometric tests, applying a repertoire-size bias correction to TCR pairs. A later analysis estimated false discovery rates by permuting HLA or CMV assignments 20 times. A later analysis grouped co-occurring TCRs with DBSCAN, adding TCRdist sequence similarity when clustering within HLA-allele-positive subsets. Co-occurrence clustering excluded repertoires with fewer than 30,000 or more than 120,000 public chains, plus five with anomalous nucleotide sharing. Here the immuneACCESS table is served through TCRdb, limited to in-frame sequences with V and J called. Missing clones are a known gap in these copies; in checked studies unresolved V genes cover under half, and the rest lacks a known reason. That table gives V, J and clone size, and the DNA gave D and trimming. The table for this sample shows 110,000 to 150,000 clones. The top ten clones comprise about 2.2% of the sample.

This chain joins TRBV9 to TRBJ1-5, with no D gene named confidently. This clonotype was sampled from a woman under 30 in good health and CMV-seronegative. What was sequenced was PBMCs. This receptor has the CDR3 CASSVGVGNQPQHF. The bases read TGTGCCAGCAGCGTAGGCGTGGGCAATCAGCCCCAGCATTTT. Extended through the reference TRBV9 and TRBJ1-5 proteins, this CDR3 yields the full variable domain: DSGVTQTPKHLITATGQRVTLRCSPRSGDLSVYWYQQSLDQGLQFLIQYYNGEERAKGNILERFSAQQFPDLHSELNLSSLELGDSALYFCASSVGVGNQPQHFGDGTRLSIL.